One sample yielded the 2 T cell receptor beta chains listed below, sequenced in a study of T cell responses to AZD1222 COVID-19 vaccine. Profiled with immunoSEQ multiplex PCR; TCRdb holds only in-frame clones, not every one. The sample shows 120,000 to 150,000 clones, roughly 90% of them seen only once. This specimen consisted of peripheral blood, obtained 28 days after the second AZD1222 dose. The source is an adult who received the AZD1222 COVID-19 vaccine.

The V and J genes are TRBV4-3 and TRBJ2-1; unclear D gene. CDR3 length: 15 amino acids. The V gene lost 0 bases and the J gene lost 7 bases, with 13 bases spanning the gap. Germline V lookup: CDR1 LGHNA, CDR2 YSLEER. The CDR3 DNA reads as TGCGCCAGCAGCCAAGATCGCACCCGAGGAAATGAGCAGTTCTTC. This encodes CASSQDRTRGNEQFF.

This chain connects TRBV7-9 to TRBJ2-1; D possibly matches TRBD1 or TRBD2 (6 bases each). The CDR3 has 15 residues. The germline V and J ends were trimmed by 7 bases and 3 bases, with 16 bases remaining between them. Looked up from germline, CDR1 is SEHNR and CDR2 is FQNEAQ (reference sequence). The CDR3 nucleotides are TGTGCCAGCAAAGGGGGGCAAGGATACTACAATGAGCAGTTCTTC. Protein product: CASKGGQGYYNEQFF.